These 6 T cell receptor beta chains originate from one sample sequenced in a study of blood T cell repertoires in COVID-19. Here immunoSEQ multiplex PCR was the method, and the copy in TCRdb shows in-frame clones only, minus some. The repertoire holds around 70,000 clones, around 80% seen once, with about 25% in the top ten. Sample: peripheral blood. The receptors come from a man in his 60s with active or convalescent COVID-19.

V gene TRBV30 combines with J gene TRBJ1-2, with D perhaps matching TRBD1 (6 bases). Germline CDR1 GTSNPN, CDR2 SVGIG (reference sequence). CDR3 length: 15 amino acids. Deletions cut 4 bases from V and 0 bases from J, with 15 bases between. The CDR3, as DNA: TGTGCCTGGACTAGGACAGAGCAGTCTAACTATGGCTACACCTTC. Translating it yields CAWTRTEQSNYGYTF.

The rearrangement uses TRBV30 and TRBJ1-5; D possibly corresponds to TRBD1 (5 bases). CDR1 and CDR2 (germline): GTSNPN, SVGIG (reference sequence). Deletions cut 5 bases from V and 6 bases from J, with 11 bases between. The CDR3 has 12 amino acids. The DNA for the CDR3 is TGTGCCTGGGCCAAAGACAGTCAGCCCCAGCATTTT. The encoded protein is CAWAKDSQPQHF.

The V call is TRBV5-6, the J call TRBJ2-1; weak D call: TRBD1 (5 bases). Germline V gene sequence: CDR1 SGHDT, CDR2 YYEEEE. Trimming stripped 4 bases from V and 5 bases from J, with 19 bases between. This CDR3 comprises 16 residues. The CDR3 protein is CASSLPGLGFNNEQFF. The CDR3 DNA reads TGTGCCAGCAGCCTACCAGGGTTAGGATTCAACAATGAGCAGTTCTTC.

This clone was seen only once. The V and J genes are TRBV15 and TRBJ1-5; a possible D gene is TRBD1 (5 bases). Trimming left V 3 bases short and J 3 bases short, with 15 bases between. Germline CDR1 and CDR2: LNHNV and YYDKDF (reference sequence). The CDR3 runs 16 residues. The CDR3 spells CATSRDPRALNQPQHF. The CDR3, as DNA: TGTGCCACCAGCAGGGATCCCAGGGCCCTCAATCAGCCCCAGCATTTT.

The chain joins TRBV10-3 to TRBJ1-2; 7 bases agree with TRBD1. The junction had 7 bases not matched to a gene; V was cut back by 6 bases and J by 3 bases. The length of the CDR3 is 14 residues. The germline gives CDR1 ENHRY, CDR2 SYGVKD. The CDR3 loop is CAISSGQYYYGYTF. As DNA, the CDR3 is TGTGCCATCAGCTCGGGACAGTATTACTATGGCTACACCTTC.

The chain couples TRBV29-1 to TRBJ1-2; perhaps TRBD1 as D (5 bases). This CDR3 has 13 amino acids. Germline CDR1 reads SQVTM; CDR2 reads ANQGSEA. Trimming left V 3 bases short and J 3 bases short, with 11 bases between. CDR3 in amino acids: CSVEAQGYYGYTF. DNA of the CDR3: TGCAGCGTTGAGGCTCAGGGTTACTATGGCTACACCTTC. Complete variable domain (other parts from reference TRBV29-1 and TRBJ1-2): SAVISQKPSRDICQRGTSLTIQCQVDSQVTMMFWYRQQPGQSLTLIATANQGSEATYESGFVIDKFPISRPNLTFSTLTVSNMSPEDSSIYLCSVEAQGYYGYTFGSGTRLTVV.